This T cell receptor beta chain originates from a study of cytomegalovirus exposure and HLA in healthy donors. Overall study results and limits: In vitro data verified three CMV-associated chains as specific for CMV antigens. Researchers counted roughly 160 TCR beta chains as cytomegalovirus-associated. An observed cluster of highly shared sequence variants was recorded as a likely sequencing artifact.

The PCR contained 60 Vbeta and 13 Jbeta primers. The protocol was immunoSEQ multiplex PCR, while the TCRdb copy is restricted to in-frame clones and leaves out a portion. The data contain 200,000 or so clones, around four fifths of them singletons. Of note for this clone: As yet, its antigen is unknown.

The sequencing sample was made of PBMCs. The TCR was taken from a boy aged 2 to 9 in good health and CMV-seronegative.

CDR3 DNA: TGCGCCAGCAGCCAAGCGTATAACACTGAAGCTTTCTTT. Translated, it gives CASSQAYNTEAFF. The chain joins TRBV4-1 to TRBJ1-1; no definite D call. V was cut by 1 base and J by 2 bases, with 5 bases left in between. This CDR3 region has 13 residues. The germline CDR1 and CDR2 sequences are MGHRA and YSYEKL.